These T cell receptor beta chains were read from a single sample in a study of T cell responses to AZD1222 COVID-19 vaccine. Using immunoSEQ multiplex PCR, the repertoire was profiled, and TCRdb retains in-frame clones only, with some absent. The sample yields under 200,000 clones, 94% seen once. The sample here was peripheral blood, taken on day 0 of AZD1222 vaccination. Receptors were obtained from an adult in good health. The CDR3 runs from the conserved cysteine through the conserved F or W. D genes are given only for firm matches. A clone size is listed for some rows: how often the clone was seen (once, few, many), or a class if it is expanded.

CDR3: CASNMGGLAGGNEQFF; DNA: TGTGCCAGCAACATGGGGGGACTAGCGGGAGGGAATGAGCAGTTCTTC; size: once; D: TRBD2; J: TRBJ2-1; V: TRBV5-4
CDR3: CASTKLAGSYNEQFF; DNA: TGTGCCAGCACCAAACTAGCGGGTTCCTACAATGAGCAGTTCTTC; size: NA; D: TRBD2; J: TRBJ2-1; V: TRBV27
CDR3: CASSFLLAGVKETQYF; DNA: TGTGCCAGCAGCTTTTTACTAGCGGGAGTGAAAGAGACCCAGTACTTC; size: NA; D: TRBD2; J: TRBJ2-5; V: TRBV7-9
CDR3: CATTSLGNTGELFF; DNA: TGTGCCACCACCAGTCTAGGGAACACCGGGGAGCTGTTTTTT; size: NA; D: NA; J: TRBJ2-2; V: TRBV24-1
CDR3: CASSLRAASTDTQYF; DNA: TGTGCCAGCAGCTTACGGGCGGCTAGCACAGATACGCAGTATTTT; size: NA; D: NA; J: TRBJ2-3; V: TRBV7-9
CDR3: CASSPGTDERNTIYF; DNA: TGTGCCAGCAGCCCCGGGACGGACGAAAGAAACACCATATATTTT; size: NA; D: NA; J: TRBJ1-3; V: TRBV6-5
CDR3: CASSLGAVSTYEQYF; DNA: TGTGCCAGCAGTTTAGGGGCAGTTTCTACGTACGAGCAGTACTTC; size: once; D: NA; J: TRBJ2-7; V: TRBV27
CDR3: CASSGGTVSYEQYF; DNA: TGCGCCAGCAGTGGCGGGACGGTATCCTACGAGCAGTACTTC; size: NA; D: NA; J: TRBJ2-7; V: TRBV10-2
CDR3: CASTTGAGAAGYTF; DNA: TGTGCCAGCACCACCGGGGCCGGGGCGGCTGGCTACACCTTC; size: NA; D: NA; J: TRBJ1-2; V: TRBV7-3
CDR3: CASSLGSPRAYNEQFF; DNA: TGTGCCAGCAGCTTAGGTAGCCCAAGGGCTTACAATGAGCAGTTCTTC; size: once; D: NA; J: TRBJ2-1; V: TRBV7-6
CDR3: CAWSGGQPLSYEQYF; DNA: TGTGCCTGGAGTGGGGGACAGCCCCTCTCCTACGAGCAGTACTTC; size: NA; D: TRBD1; J: TRBJ2-7; V: TRBV30
CDR3: CASSPGGQFNEKLFF; DNA: TGTGCCAGCAGCCCGGGGGGGCAGTTTAATGAAAAACTGTTTTTT; size: few; D: NA; J: TRBJ1-4; V: TRBV6-5
CDR3: CATGTQGIGYTF; DNA: TGTGCCACCGGAACCCAGGGGATTGGCTACACCTTC; size: NA; D: NA; J: TRBJ1-2; V: TRBV24-1
CDR3: CASSLGAPPRETQYF; DNA: TGTGCCAGCAGCTTAGGGGCCCCTCCCCGAGAGACCCAGTACTTC; size: NA; D: NA; J: TRBJ2-5; V: TRBV7-9
CDR3: CASSLPVSTEAFF; DNA: TGCGCCAGCAGCTTACCGGTATCCACTGAAGCTTTCTTT; size: NA; D: NA; J: TRBJ1-1; V: TRBV5-1
CDR3: CATSRGINYGYTF; DNA: TGTGCCACCAGCAGGGGAATTAACTATGGCTACACCTTC; size: NA; D: NA; J: TRBJ1-2; V: TRBV15
CDR3: CAWERPPSGYGYTF; DNA: TGTGCCTGGGAAAGACCACCCTCAGGATATGGCTACACCTTC; size: NA; D: NA; J: TRBJ1-2; V: TRBV30
CDR3: CASSSVNTEAFF; DNA: TGTGCCAGTAGTAGCGTTAACACTGAAGCTTTCTTT; size: NA; D: NA; J: TRBJ1-1; V: TRBV19
CDR3: CASSWAAGDSGNTIYF; DNA: TGCGCCAGCAGCTGGGCCGCGGGAGACTCTGGAAACACCATATATTTT; size: NA; D: NA; J: TRBJ1-3; V: TRBV5-1
CDR3: CASRTGTGPTYEQYF; DNA: TGCGCCAGCAGAACCGGGACAGGCCCGACGTACGAGCAGTACTTC; size: NA; D: TRBD1; J: TRBJ2-7; V: TRBV5-1
CDR3: CASSSGLLGTDTQYF; DNA: TGTGCCAGCAGCTCGGGACTTCTGGGCACAGATACGCAGTATTTT; size: NA; D: NA; J: TRBJ2-3; V: TRBV7-9
CDR3: CASSYSSGGNYGYTF; DNA: TGTGCCAGCAGTTACTCGAGTGGCGGTAACTATGGCTACACCTTC; size: NA; D: NA; J: TRBJ1-2; V: TRBV6-5
CDR3: CASRQGNEQFF; DNA: TGTGCCAGCAGGCAGGGGAATGAGCAGTTCTTC; size: NA; D: NA; J: TRBJ2-1; V: TRBV6-5
CDR3: CASSLRTGEGYEQYF; DNA: TGTGCCAGCAGTCTGCGGACAGGGGAAGGGTACGAGCAGTACTTC; size: NA; D: TRBD1; J: TRBJ2-7; V: TRBV6-5
CDR3: CASSLGTEIYGYTF; DNA: TGTGCCAGCAGCTTAGGTACAGAGATCTATGGCTACACCTTC; size: NA; D: NA; J: TRBJ1-2; V: TRBV7-9
CDR3: CASSPLSSPAGHHTGELFF; DNA: TGTGCCAGCAGCCCCCTCTCGTCCCCCGCGGGACACCACACCGGGGAGCTGTTTTTT; size: NA; D: NA; J: TRBJ2-2; V: TRBV3-1/TRBV3-2
CDR3: CASNQVGGAGELFF; DNA: TGTGCCAGCAACCAAGTAGGCGGTGCCGGGGAGCTGTTTTTT; size: NA; D: NA; J: TRBJ2-2; V: TRBV7-9
CDR3: CASSRGNYGYTF; DNA: TGTGCCAGCAGTAGGGGTAACTATGGCTACACCTTC; size: once; D: NA; J: TRBJ1-2; V: TRBV2
CDR3: CASSLIPSSGSDTQYF; DNA: TGTGCCAGCAGCTTAATTCCGTCGAGCGGATCAGATACGCAGTATTTT; size: NA; D: NA; J: TRBJ2-3; V: TRBV5-6
CDR3: CASSPRAGGKNGELFF; DNA: TGTGCCAGCAGCCCCCGAGCGGGAGGTAAAAACGGGGAGCTGTTTTTT; size: NA; D: TRBD2; J: TRBJ2-2; V: TRBV7-2
CDR3: CASSLATGLAANTGELFF; DNA: TGTGCCAGCAGCTTAGCCACGGGACTAGCGGCGAACACCGGGGAGCTGTTTTTT; size: many; D: TRBD2; J: TRBJ2-2; V: TRBV7-8
CDR3: CASSQRGNTEAFF; DNA: TGTGCCAGCAGCCAAAGGGGAAACACTGAAGCTTTCTTT; size: NA; D: NA; J: TRBJ1-1; V: TRBV14
CDR3: CASNRLDRGSNYGYTF; DNA: TGTGCCAGTAACCGACTGGACAGGGGATCGAACTATGGCTACACCTTC; size: NA; D: TRBD1; J: TRBJ1-2; V: TRBV19
CDR3: CASSYPGSGTEAFF; DNA: TGTGCCAGTTCATACCCGGGGTCTGGCACTGAAGCTTTCTTT; size: NA; D: NA; J: TRBJ1-1; V: TRBV6-5
CDR3: CASRVGPVLTDTQYF; DNA: TGCGCCAGCAGAGTAGGACCGGTCCTAACAGATACGCAGTATTTT; size: NA; D: NA; J: TRBJ2-3; V: TRBV5-1
CDR3: CASSQPGTKGIQYF; DNA: TGCGCCAGCAGCCAACCCGGGACCAAGGGCATTCAGTACTTC; size: NA; D: NA; J: TRBJ2-4; V: TRBV4-1
CDR3: CASSLSDRINQPQHF; DNA: TGTGCCAGCAGTTTATCCGACAGGATCAATCAGCCCCAGCATTTT; size: NA; D: NA; J: TRBJ1-5; V: TRBV28
CDR3: CAGSWGQNEQFF; DNA: TGTGCCGGTTCATGGGGTCAAAATGAGCAGTTCTTC; size: NA; D: NA; J: TRBJ2-1; V: TRBV30
CDR3: CASKFDRSDNSPLHF; DNA: TGTGCCAGCAAATTTGACAGGAGCGATAATTCACCCCTCCACTTT; size: NA; D: NA; J: TRBJ1-6; V: TRBV6-6
CDR3: CASSSAGLTNGYTF; DNA: TGTGCCAGCAGCTCCGCGGGACTGACTAATGGCTACACCTTC; size: NA; D: NA; J: TRBJ1-2; V: TRBV28
CDR3: CAWRDRETEAFF; DNA: TGTGCCTGGAGGGACAGGGAGACTGAAGCTTTCTTT; size: NA; D: TRBD1; J: TRBJ1-1; V: TRBV30
CDR3: CASSIKGAGHGYTF; DNA: TGTGCCAGTAGTATAAAGGGGGCAGGTCATGGCTACACCTTC; size: once; D: TRBD1; J: TRBJ1-2; V: TRBV19
CDR3: CASSVEPASAAYNEQFF; DNA: TGTGCCAGCAGCGTAGAACCGGCGAGTGCAGCCTACAATGAGCAGTTCTTC; size: few; D: NA; J: TRBJ2-1; V: TRBV9
CDR3: CASSLLGRGQGTDTQYF; DNA: TGTGCCAGCAGTTTATTGGGCAGGGGGCAGGGAACAGATACGCAGTATTTT; size: NA; D: TRBD1; J: TRBJ2-3; V: TRBV27
CDR3: CASTTPGLNTEAFF; DNA: TGTGCCAGCACTACCCCCGGATTGAACACTGAAGCTTTCTTT; size: NA; D: NA; J: TRBJ1-1; V: TRBV6-5
CDR3: CASSTPGTGVGQPQHF; DNA: TGTGCCAGTAGTACCCCAGGGACAGGGGTCGGGCAGCCCCAGCATTTT; size: NA; D: TRBD1; J: TRBJ1-5; V: TRBV19